The 12 T cell receptor beta chains given below trace back to one sample, sequenced in a study of identical twins. TCRdb passed the 5' RACE reads through MiXCR, listing each CDR3 protein once. The sample lists approximately 670,000 distinct CDR3 sequences; 6% to 6.5% were seen once. Material for sequencing was naive T cells sorted from blood. Receptor source: a man between 18 and 29 years old in good health.

The sample holds many counts of this clonotype. The chain has TRBV10-3 and TRBJ2-7, with TRBD1 as a possible D gene (5 bases). This CDR3 has 13 residues. The germline CDR1 and CDR2 sequences are ENHRY and SYGVKD. The CDR3 spells CVSKDTNAYEQYF. In nucleotides, the CDR3 is TGTGTCTCTAAGGACACAAACGCCTACGAGCAGTACTTC.

The rearrangement joins TRBV7-8 to TRBJ1-4; 10 bases align to TRBD1. Germline V gene data show CDR1 as SGHVS and CDR2 as FQNEAQ. CDR3 length: 16 residues. V trimming: 1 base; J trimming: 9 bases; junction bases outside the gene matches: 8. The CDR3 is CASSLGATGGRKKLFF. Here the CDR3 DNA reads TGTGCCAGCAGCTTAGGAGCGACAGGGGGCAGGAAAAAACTGTTTTTT.

This clonotype was observed many times. This chain joins TRBV5-1 and TRBJ2-3; 13 bases map to TRBD2. The CDR3 totals 16 residues. Germline-derived CDR1 and CDR2 are SGHRS and YFSETQ. After removal of 2 bases from V and 5 bases from J, the junction contained 5 bases not matched to a gene. As DNA, the CDR3 is TGCGCCAGCAGCTTAGAGGGACTAGCGGGAAGAGATACGCAGTATTTT. Protein sequence: CASSLEGLAGRDTQYF.

This clonotype was counted at least ten times. The V and J genes are TRBV12-3 or TRBV12-4 and TRBJ2-5; 8 positions match TRBD2. The CDR3 runs 14 residues. With V trimmed by 6 bases and J by 5 bases, 8 bases remained unmatched. CDR3 DNA sequence: TGTGCCAGCAGGCTGACTAGCGTGCGGGAGACCCAGTACTTC. It translates to CASRLTSVRETQYF.

In its sample, this clonotype was seen many times. The V call is TRBV27, the J call TRBJ2-1; D may correspond to TRBD1 or TRBD2 (5 bases each). The germline gives CDR1 MNHEY, CDR2 SMNVEV (reference sequence). Trimming left V 6 bases short and J 3 bases short, with 15 bases between. The CDR3 has 15 amino acids. The CDR3 reads CASRTRGRGYNEQFF. The DNA for the CDR3 is TGTGCCAGCAGAACGAGGGGTAGGGGCTACAATGAGCAGTTCTTC.

This clonotype was observed a handful of times. CDR3 nucleotides: TGTGCCAGCAGCGCTCTAGCCCCCTACAATGAGCAGTTCTTC. It encodes CASSALAPYNEQFF. The chain joins TRBV14 to TRBJ2-1; possibly TRBD2 for D (5 bases). CDR3 length: 14 amino acids. Trimming left V 5 bases short and J 2 bases short, with 10 bases between. The germline gives CDR1 SGHDN, CDR2 FVKESK.

This rearrangement joins TRBV6-1 to TRBJ2-3; D remains unclear. Trimming shortened V by 7 bases and J by 0 bases, and 14 bases separated the two germline ends. Germline V gene sequence: CDR1 MNHNS, CDR2 SASEGT. The CDR3 covers 15 residues. This chain's CDR3 is CASTPVGASTDTQYF. The CDR3 DNA follows: TGTGCCAGCACCCCCGTCGGAGCTAGCACAGATACGCAGTATTTT.

There are many counts of this clonotype. The V and J genes are TRBV2 and TRBJ2-1, with TRBD2 as a possible D gene (7 bases). CDR3 length: 16 amino acids. The germline gives CDR1 SNHLY, CDR2 FYNNEI. V shed 4 bases and J shed 2 bases, with 15 bases lying between them. The CDR3 here is CASSGEGDGTYNEQFF. The CDR3 coding sequence is TGTGCCAGCAGTGGGGAGGGGGACGGAACCTACAATGAGCAGTTCTTC.

This clonotype appeared many times. This sequence joins TRBV5-1 and TRBJ1-2; TRBD1 matches 7 bases. CDR1 is SGHRS, CDR2 YFSETQ, per germline. V was clipped by 4 bases and J by 4 bases; unmatched bases: 4. This CDR3 comprises 13 residues. The CDR3 here is CASSQGGGYGYTF. Here the CDR3 DNA reads TGCGCCAGCAGCCAGGGGGGTGGCTATGGCTACACCTTC.

This sequence joins TRBV6-1 and TRBJ2-2; D unclear. V was cut by 7 bases and J by 4 bases, with 10 bases left in between. This CDR3 spans 13 amino acids. Per the germline V gene, CDR1 is MNHNS and CDR2 is SASEGT. Here the CDR3 reads CASNIQTTGELFF. DNA of the CDR3: TGTGCCAGCAATATACAGACCACCGGGGAGCTGTTTTTT.

The rearrangement links TRBV12-3 or TRBV12-4 to TRBJ2-7; 9 bases are a match to TRBD2. V gave up 6 bases and J gave up 4 bases; unmatched junction bases: 10. This CDR3 is built from 15 residues. The CDR3 here is CASSRPIAGVYEQYF. CDR3 DNA sequence: TGTGCCAGCAGCCGTCCAATAGCGGGAGTGTACGAGCAGTACTTC.

The rearrangement joins TRBV6-5 to TRBJ2-1; 8 bases agree with TRBD2. The CDR3 has 16 residues. The V and J ends lost 4 bases and 0 bases, in that order; junction bases with no gene match: 5. Germline assignment: CDR1 MNHEY and CDR2 SVGAGI. The CDR3 reads CASSWGAGGSYNEQFF. The CDR3 DNA reads as TGTGCCAGCAGTTGGGGTGCGGGGGGCTCCTACAATGAGCAGTTCTTC.